This paragraph covers one T cell receptor (beta chain) sequence. The CDR3 runs to 13 residues. With 3 bases removed from V and 1 base from J, the gap between germline ends came to 6 bases. The germline V gene has CDR1 MNHEY and CDR2 SMNVEV (reference sequence). These data are taken from a study of blood T cell repertoires in COVID-19. Study information: Researchers got acute and convalescent COVID-19 samples from the United States, Italy and Spain. PBMCs, B-cell-depleted T cells, or T cells were the source of the cDNA or gDNA that made up the material.

As handled by the study authors: Researchers report that nucleated cell counts were estimated from reference gene primer amplification. TCRdb's table, derived via immunoSEQ multiplex PCR, lists solely in-frame clones and lacks some. For V, J and clone size, that table is used; D and trimming come from the DNA. This table has under 450,000 clones, about 80% appearing once. V usage is TRBV27 and J usage is TRBJ1-1; unclear D gene. This TCR derives from a human donor with acute or convalescent COVID-19. The donor label of this sample is uncertain. Sequenced: peripheral blood. The CDR3 sequence: CASSLWANTEAFF. The DNA of the CDR3 is TGTGCCAGCAGTTTGTGGGCGAACACTGAAGCTTTCTTT.